This entry is about one TCR beta chain. Its antigen is not identified. The donors belonged to the approximately 120-subject validation cohort, separate from the roughly 710-subject first cohort. This CDR3 has 15 amino acids. V shed 6 bases and J 1 base; nucleotides not matched to a gene: 4. In germline, CDR1 is SGHNT, CDR2 YENEEA. Only in-frame clones appear in the TCRdb table, and some are missing; sequencing was by immunoSEQ multiplex PCR. The data show 95,000 to 120,000 clones, roughly 95% seen once. The data are from a study of cytomegalovirus exposure and HLA in healthy donors. The study, taken as a whole, reports: For cytomegalovirus status, the classifier reportedly gave diagnoses with high specificity and sensitivity. Later, an analysis found that TCR clusters from the first cohort tended to co-occur in the 120 or so validation repertoires. The study labeled more than 150 TCR beta chains cytomegalovirus-associated.

The sequence came from a woman between 18 and 30 years old in good health and CMV-seronegative. The chain has TRBV11-3 and TRBJ2-2, with 8 bases aligning to TRBD1. The sample comprised PBMCs. CDR3 protein: CASRPGTGNTGELFF. Here the CDR3 DNA reads TGTGCCAGCAGGCCCGGGACAGGGAACACCGGGGAGCTGTTTTTT.